This T cell receptor beta chain was identified during a study of technical replicates of blood from a few donors. Produced via immunoSEQ multiplex PCR; TCRdb's table is partial and in-frame only. The sample includes 60,000 to 70,000 clones, 86% seen only once; the top ten take 4% to 5.5%. The origin of this receptor is a human donor in good health. Some clones in this sample may be carry-over from other donors' samples. The sample consisted of PBMCs.

Written as DNA, the CDR3 is TGTGCCAGCAGCTCGTCCCAGGGGGGAGGCAATCAGCCCCAGCATTTT. Translating gives CASSSSQGGGNQPQHF. V is TRBV7-9 and J is TRBJ1-5; 7 bases fit TRBD1. Per the germline V gene, CDR1 is SEHNR and CDR2 is FQNEAQ (reference sequence). The length of the CDR3 is 16 residues. The V gene end was trimmed by 4 bases and the J gene end by 2 bases; junction bases not matched to a gene: 8. The variable domain in full, with the rest retrieved from reference TRBV7-9 and TRBJ1-5, is DTGVSQNPRHKITKRGQNVTFRCDPISEHNRLYWYRQTLGQGPEFLTYFQNEAQLEKSRLLSDRFSAERPKGSFSTLEIQRTEQGDSAMYLCASSSSQGGGNQPQHFGDGTRLSIL.